Listed below are T cell receptor beta chains from one sample, sequenced in a study of T cell responses to AZD1222 COVID-19 vaccine. Here immunoSEQ multiplex PCR was the method, and the copy in TCRdb shows in-frame clones only, minus some. The table records approximately 50,000 clones, about 85% of them present only once. Sequenced material: peripheral blood, taken on day 0 of MenACWY control vaccination. The receptors stem from an adult in good health. Both conserved end residues are trimmed from each CDR3. Not every row has a clone size; where given, it reads once, few, many or a size class.

CDR3 protein	clone size	V gene	J gene	CDR3 length
ASSVNEVTKNIQY	-	TRBV9	TRBJ2-4	13
ASSKDRGNEKLF	-	TRBV7-2	TRBJ1-4	12
ASSPSVFEQF	-	TRBV18	TRBJ2-1	10
ASSGDYFSPLH	-	TRBV4-3	TRBJ1-6	11
ASSLAPGITDTQY	-	TRBV6-5	TRBJ2-3	13
ASSLSTGALGKLF	-	TRBV28	TRBJ1-4	13
ASSSGGVEQY	-	TRBV7-2	TRBJ2-7	10
ASSSDRGGNYGYT	-	TRBV28	TRBJ1-2	13
ASTLGGQQETQY	-	TRBV19	TRBJ2-5	12
ASSYDLADIPVNEQF	-	TRBV13	TRBJ2-1	15
ASSVAGSDTQY	few	TRBV6-2/TRBV6-3	TRBJ2-3	11
SVEARGSETQY	-	TRBV29-1	TRBJ2-5	11
AINSRSGQSSYNEQF	-	TRBV10-3	TRBJ2-1	15
ASSGATNYEQY	-	TRBV2	TRBJ2-7	11
ASSLASANTGELF	-	TRBV11-2	TRBJ2-2	13
ASSLIRGAGELF	few	TRBV28	TRBJ2-2	12
ASTTSSIDTQY	once	TRBV12-3/TRBV12-4	TRBJ2-3	11
ASSLSAGQPQH	-	TRBV28	TRBJ1-5	11